This T cell receptor beta chain was recovered during a study of PD-1 blockade in classical Hodgkin lymphoma. A word on this clone: Its target is unknown.

Trimming stripped 2 bases from V and 10 bases from J, with 28 bases between. Germline assignment: CDR1 SGHRS and CDR2 YFSETQ. The CDR3 sequence is 19 residues long. Overall study results and limits: Complete responders entered with baseline diversity on par with newly diagnosed patients, the results showed. The authors have not defined what causes the repertoire differences, possibly disease activity or prior therapy. CD4+ but not CD8+ TCR diversity rose significantly by C4D1. As was reported, newly diagnosed patients showed lower baseline TCR diversity than healthy donors did.

All patients relapsed after autologous stem cell transplantation, and brentuximab vedotin exposure varied. Here immunoSEQ multiplex PCR was the method, and the copy in TCRdb shows in-frame clones only, minus some. The repertoire includes about 25,000 clones, 81% of them detected once, and roughly a fifth sits in the top ten. The TCR was taken from a human donor with classical Hodgkin lymphoma. Sequencing used peripheral blood mononuclear cells (PBMCs), obtained before the second cycle of nivolumab. The chain carries TRBV5-1 and TRBJ1-6; weak D call: TRBD1 (6 bases). This CDR3 is CASSFASGTSASGYSPLHF. In DNA, the CDR3 is TGCGCCAGCAGCTTTGCGTCCGGGACAAGCGCCAGCGGATACTCACCCCTCCACTTT.